This TCR beta chain was sequenced in a study of immune heterogeneity within non-small cell lung tumors. Study-level results: Within each patient, tumor sites shared identical dominant CDR3 beta clonotypes and also held site-unique high-frequency clones.

This CDR3 is 16 amino acids long. In germline, CDR1 is LNHDA, CDR2 SQIVND (reference sequence). A first 10-cycle multiplex round used 32 V-gene and 13 J-gene primers on TCR beta CDR3. Via MiXCR, TCRdb re-called the multiplex PCR reads, giving one row per CDR3 protein. This sample carries roughly 14,000 distinct CDR3 sequences, 28% of them seen once, and the ten largest clones take under 6.5%. Genomic DNA from bulk tumor acted as the template, and about 550 ng was loaded per sample. Surgery yielded several widely spaced biopsies per primary tumor. The cohort was untreated, with newly diagnosed non-small cell lung cancer undergoing curative surgery. Points on this clonotype: Its specificity is not known. Possible read error: a much larger clone is one base away.

The sequenced sample consisted of lung tumor tissue. The clonotype originates from a man in his forties with non-small cell lung cancer. V usage is TRBV19 and J usage is TRBJ1-5; 7 bases line up with TRBD1. Here the CDR3 DNA reads TGTGTCAGTAGTACGGGAAGGGGGCCTAGCAATCAGCCCCAGCATTTT. As protein: CVSSTGRGPSNQPQHF.